The 3 T cell receptor beta chains given below trace back to one sample, sequenced in a study of blood T cell repertoires in COVID-19 (dated by TCRdb to the early 2020s). Receptor amplification or capture employed the immunoSEQ multiplex PCR assay. This is the immuneACCESS table as TCRdb keeps it, with only in-frame sequences that have V and J called. A part of the clones is gone; compared with another copy, unresolved V genes explain less than half, and the rest is unexplained. This sample has 280,000 or so clones in its table, and approximately 88% of those were observed once. Clones ranked in the top ten supply 6% to 6.5% of the sample. The sequencing input was PBMCs or T cells enriched from blood (not recorded which). These receptors originate from a woman in her 40s who had recovered from COVID-19.

The chain carries TRBV29-1 and TRBJ2-2; no definite D call. Germline CDR1 reads SQVTM; CDR2 reads ANQGSEA. This CDR3 is 14 amino acids long. The V gene lost 4 bases and the J gene lost 0 bases, with 9 bases spanning the gap. CDR3 region: CSVGADTNTGELFF. The CDR3 nucleotides are TGCAGCGTTGGCGCCGATACGAACACCGGGGAGCTGTTTTTT.

This chain links TRBV27 with TRBJ1-1; possibly TRBD1 for D (6 bases). The ends were cut back, 1 base at V and 5 bases at J, with 8 bases in the middle. Germline lookup yields CDR1 MNHEY and CDR2 SMNVEV (reference sequence). CDR3 length: 13 amino acids. The CDR3 sequence: CASSLFGQTEAFF. Here the CDR3 DNA reads TGTGCCAGCAGTTTATTCGGACAGACTGAAGCTTTCTTT.

This chain links TRBV25-1 with TRBJ1-1; D unresolved. The V gene lost 9 bases and the J gene lost 8 bases, with 13 bases spanning the gap. CDR3 length: 11 residues. Germline lookup yields CDR1 MGHDK and CDR2 SYGVNS. The DNA of the CDR3 is TGTGCCAGTGGCCTCGGGTACGAAGCTTTCTTT. Translation: CASGLGYEAFF.